This T cell receptor (beta chain) was recorded in a study of T cells in Graves' hyperthyroidism and ophthalmopathy. Overall study findings and caveats: Most thyroid clonotypes with frequency above 0.001 were detected in blood.

Stable hyperthyroidism: no ophthalmopathy progression over 18 months of follow-up. Each 10 ml fresh peripheral blood draw supplied the PBMCs. The CDR3 sequence is 18 residues long. CDR1 SGHRS and CDR2 YFSETQ come from the germline V gene. V shed 4 bases and J shed 3 bases, with 26 bases lying between them. As for this clonotype: The antigen is undetermined.

Amplification targeted TCR beta CDR3 regions from RNA transcripts. Using the HTBI primer set, a first-round RT-PCR was run on the TCR CDR3. MiXCR, applied by TCRdb to the multiplex PCR reads, yields one record per CDR3 protein. This sample has approximately 640,000 distinct CDR3 sequences; approximately 15% occur once, and the top ten carry roughly a sixth. Sequenced input: blood. This clonotype originated in a man between 50 and 59 years old with Graves' hyperthyroidism. This chain connects TRBV5-1 to TRBJ2-7, with D maybe TRBD1 (6 bases). In nucleotides, the CDR3 is TGCGCCAGCAGCCGAAAGGCCGAACAGGGCTGGGAATTCTACGAGCAGTACTTC. As protein: CASSRKAEQGWEFYEQYF.